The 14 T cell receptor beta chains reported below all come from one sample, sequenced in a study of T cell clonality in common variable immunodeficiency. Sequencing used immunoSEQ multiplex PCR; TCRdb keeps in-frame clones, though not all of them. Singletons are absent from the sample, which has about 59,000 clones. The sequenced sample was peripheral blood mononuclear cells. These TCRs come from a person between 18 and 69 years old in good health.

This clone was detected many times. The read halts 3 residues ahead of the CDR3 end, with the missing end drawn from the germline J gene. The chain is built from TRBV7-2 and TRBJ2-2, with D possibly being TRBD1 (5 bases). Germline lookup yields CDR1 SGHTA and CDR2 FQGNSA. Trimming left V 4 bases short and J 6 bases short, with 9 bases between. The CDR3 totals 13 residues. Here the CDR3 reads CASSSMGPGELFF. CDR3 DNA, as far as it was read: TGTGCCAGCAGCTCTATGGGGCCCGGGGAG.

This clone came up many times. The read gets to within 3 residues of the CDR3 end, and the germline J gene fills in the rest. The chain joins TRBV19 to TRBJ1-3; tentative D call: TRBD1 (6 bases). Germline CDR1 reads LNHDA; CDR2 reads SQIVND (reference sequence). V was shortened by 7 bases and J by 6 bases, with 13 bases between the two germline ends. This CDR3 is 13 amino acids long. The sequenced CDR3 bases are TGTGCCAGTAAGGGGGGGCTGGTAAACACC. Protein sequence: CASKGGLVNT. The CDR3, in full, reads CASKGGLVNTIYF.

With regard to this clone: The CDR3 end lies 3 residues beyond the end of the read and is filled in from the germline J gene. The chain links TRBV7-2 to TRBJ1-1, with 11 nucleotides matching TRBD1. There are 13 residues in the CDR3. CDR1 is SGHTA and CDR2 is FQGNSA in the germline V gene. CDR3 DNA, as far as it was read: TGTGCCAGCAGCGTAGGGGGGACAGGGGGA. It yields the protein CASSVGGTGG. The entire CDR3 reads CASSVGGTGGAFF. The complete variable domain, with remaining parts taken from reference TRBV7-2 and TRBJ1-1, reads GAGVSQSPSNKVTEKGKDVELRCDPISGHTALYWYRQSLGQGLEFLIYFQGNSAPDKSGLPSDRFSAERTGGSVSTLTIQRTQQEDSAVYLCASSVGGTGGAFFGQGTRLTVV.

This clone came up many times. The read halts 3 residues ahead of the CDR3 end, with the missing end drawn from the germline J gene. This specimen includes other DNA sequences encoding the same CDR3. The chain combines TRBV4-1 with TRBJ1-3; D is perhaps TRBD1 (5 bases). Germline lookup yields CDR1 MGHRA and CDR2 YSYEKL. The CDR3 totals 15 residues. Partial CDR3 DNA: TGCGCCAGCAGCCAAGTGACAGAGCACTGGGAGACC. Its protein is CASSQVTEHWET. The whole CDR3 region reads CASSQVTEHWETIYF.

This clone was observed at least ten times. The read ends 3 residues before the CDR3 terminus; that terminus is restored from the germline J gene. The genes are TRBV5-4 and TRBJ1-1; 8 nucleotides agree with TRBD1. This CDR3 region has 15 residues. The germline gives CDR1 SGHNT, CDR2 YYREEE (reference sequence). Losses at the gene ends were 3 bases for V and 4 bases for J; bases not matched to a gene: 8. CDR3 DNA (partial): TGTGCCAGCAGCTCATGGGCAGGGGGCCGCACTGAA. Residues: CASSSWAGGRTE. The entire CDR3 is CASSSWAGGRTEAFF.

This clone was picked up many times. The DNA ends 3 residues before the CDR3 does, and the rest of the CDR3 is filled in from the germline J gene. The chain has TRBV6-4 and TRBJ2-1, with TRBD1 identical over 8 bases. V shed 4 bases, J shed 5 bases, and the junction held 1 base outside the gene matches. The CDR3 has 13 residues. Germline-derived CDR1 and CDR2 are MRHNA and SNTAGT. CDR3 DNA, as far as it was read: TGTGCCAGCAGTGGACAGGGGAACAATGAG. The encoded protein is CASSGQGNNE. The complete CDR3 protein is CASSGQGNNEQFF.

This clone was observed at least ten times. The CDR3 sequence: CASRRQGGTEAFF. The CDR3 bases that were read are TGTGCCAGCAGGAGACAGGGGGGAACTGAA. The chain employs TRBV7-2 and TRBJ1-1; 9 nucleotides match TRBD1. The read ends 3 residues early relative to the CDR3; the germline J gene fills the gap. CDR1 is SGHTA, CDR2 FQGNSA, per germline. Trimming cost V 6 bases and J 5 bases; bases outside gene matches: 4. This CDR3 has 13 residues.

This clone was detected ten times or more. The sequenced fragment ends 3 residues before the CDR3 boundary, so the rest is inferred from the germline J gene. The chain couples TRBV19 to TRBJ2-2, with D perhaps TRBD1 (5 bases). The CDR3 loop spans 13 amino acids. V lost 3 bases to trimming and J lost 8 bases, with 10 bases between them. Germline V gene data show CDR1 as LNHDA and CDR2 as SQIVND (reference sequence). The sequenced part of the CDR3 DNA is TGTGCCAGTAGTATGCAAGGGGCGGGGGAG. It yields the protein CASSMQGAGE. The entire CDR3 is CASSMQGAGELFF. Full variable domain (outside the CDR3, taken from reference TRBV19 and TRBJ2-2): DGGITQSPKYLFRKEGQNVTLSCEQNLNHDAMYWYRQDPGQGLRLIYYSQIVNDFQKGDIAEGYSVSREKKESFPLTVTSAQKNPTAFYLCASSMQGAGELFFGEGSRLTVL.

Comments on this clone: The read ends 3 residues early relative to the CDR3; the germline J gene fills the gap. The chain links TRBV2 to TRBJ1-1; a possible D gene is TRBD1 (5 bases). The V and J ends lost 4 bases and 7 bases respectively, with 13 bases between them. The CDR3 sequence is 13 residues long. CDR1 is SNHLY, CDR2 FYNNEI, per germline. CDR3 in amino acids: CASSVEGVGEAFF. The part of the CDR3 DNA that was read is TGTGCCAGCAGTGTAGAAGGGGTCGGTGAA.

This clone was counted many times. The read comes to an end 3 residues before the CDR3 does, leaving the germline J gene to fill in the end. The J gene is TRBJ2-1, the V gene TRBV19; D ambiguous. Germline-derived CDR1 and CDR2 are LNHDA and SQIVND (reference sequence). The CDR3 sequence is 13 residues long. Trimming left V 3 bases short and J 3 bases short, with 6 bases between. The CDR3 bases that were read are TGTGCCAGTAGTATCTCCAGCTACAATGAG. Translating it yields CASSISSYNE. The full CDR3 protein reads CASSISSYNEQFF.

The part of the CDR3 DNA that was read is TGTGCCAGCAGCCTACAGGGGCACAATAATTCACCA. Its protein product is CASSLQGHNNSP. The entire CDR3 is CASSLQGHNNSPLFF. The chain employs TRBV7-2 and TRBJ1-4; TRBD1 matches at 7 bases. The read falls 3 residues short of the CDR3 end, and the missing part is taken from the germline J gene. In germline, CDR1 is SGHTA, CDR2 FQGNSA. CDR3 length: 15 amino acids.

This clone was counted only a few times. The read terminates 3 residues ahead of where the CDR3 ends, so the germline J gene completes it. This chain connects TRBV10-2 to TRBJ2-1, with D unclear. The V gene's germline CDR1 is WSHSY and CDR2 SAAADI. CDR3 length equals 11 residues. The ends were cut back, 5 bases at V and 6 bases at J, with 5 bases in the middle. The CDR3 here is CASSKANEQFF. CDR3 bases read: TGCGCCAGCAGTAAGGCCAATGAG.

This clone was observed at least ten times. The CDR3 DNA, read in part, is TGCAGTGCTAGAGATATCCAGGGTGGGGACTACGAG. It encodes CSARDIQGGDYE. In full, the CDR3 is CSARDIQGGDYEQYF. The genes are TRBV20-1 and TRBJ2-7; a possible D gene is TRBD1 (5 bases). Coverage ceases 3 residues before the CDR3 finishes, and the germline J gene fills in the end. Looked up from germline, CDR1 is DFQATT and CDR2 is SNEGSKA (reference sequence). The ends were cut back, 0 bases at V and 3 bases at J, with 15 bases in the middle. This CDR3 region has 15 residues.

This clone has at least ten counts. The CDR3 spells CASSWYRGSGNTIYF. Incomplete CDR3 DNA: TGTGCCAGCAGCTGGTACAGGGGTTCTGGAAACACC. The chain uses TRBV11-2 and TRBJ1-3; 7 positions match TRBD1. The read is 3 residues too short to cover the CDR3 end, so that end is filled in from the germline J gene. CDR3 length equals 15 residues. V shed 4 bases, J shed 1 base, and the junction held 4 bases outside the gene matches. Germline CDR1 reads SGHAT; CDR2 reads FQNNGV. The complete variable domain, with remaining parts taken from reference TRBV11-2 and TRBJ1-3, reads EAGVAQSPRYKIIEKRQSVAFWCNPISGHATLYWYQQILGQGPKLLIQFQNNGVVDDSQLPKDRFSAERLKGVDSTLKIQPAKLEDSAVYLCASSWYRGSGNTIYFGEGSWLTVV.